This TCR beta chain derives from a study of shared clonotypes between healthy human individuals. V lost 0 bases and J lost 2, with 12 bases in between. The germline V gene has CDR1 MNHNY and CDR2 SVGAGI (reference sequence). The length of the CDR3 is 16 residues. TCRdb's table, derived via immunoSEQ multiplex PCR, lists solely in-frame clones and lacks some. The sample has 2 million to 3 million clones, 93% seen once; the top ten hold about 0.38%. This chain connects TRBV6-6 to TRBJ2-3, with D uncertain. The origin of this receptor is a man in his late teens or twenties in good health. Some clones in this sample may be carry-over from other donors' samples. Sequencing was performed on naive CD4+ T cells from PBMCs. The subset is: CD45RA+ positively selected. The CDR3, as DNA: TGTGCCAGCAGTTACTCGAGCTTGGGCCACACAGATACGCAGTATTTT. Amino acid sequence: CASSYSSLGHTDTQYF.